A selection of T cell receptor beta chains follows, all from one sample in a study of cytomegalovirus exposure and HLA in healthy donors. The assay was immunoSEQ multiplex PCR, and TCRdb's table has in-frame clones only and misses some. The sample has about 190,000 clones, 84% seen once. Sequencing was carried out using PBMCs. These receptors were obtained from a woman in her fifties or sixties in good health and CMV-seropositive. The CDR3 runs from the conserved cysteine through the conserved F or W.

CASSEEKNGVLHF	TRBV6-5	13
CASSFGTGGLNEQYF	TRBV27	15
CASSPRTGLGEDTQYF	TRBV7-2	16
CASSPLSGQVTNTEAFF	TRBV18	17
CSSSLGTGRADTEAFF	TRBV7-9	16
CASSSTGGSQPQHF	TRBV6-1	14
CASSYGTGEGETQYF	TRBV6-5	15
CASSETESSYNEQFF	TRBV6-1	15
CASSPTGPGGYTF	TRBV5-6	13
CASSLFPRVDYGYTF	TRBV27	15
CASSVDDSGNTIYF	TRBV9	14
CASSPTVNSGNTIYF	TRBV18	15
CASSLTRSGGSYNEQFF	TRBV27	17
CASSYGTGTVTEAFF	TRBV6-5	15
CASSVEIGSYNEQFF	TRBV9	15
CASSEAGQARSYGYTF	TRBV2	16
CAGSLPGYEQYF	TRBV28	12
CASSGGLGANVLTF	TRBV28	14
CASSPLQGNTGELFF	TRBV5-4	15
CASSQVGQVYSYEQYF	TRBV4-2	16
CASSMGQGAKFGEAFF	TRBV19	16
CASSTPPTGTGSTEAFF	TRBV19	17
CASSPFRGSSSYNEQFF	TRBV5-6	17
CASSPRARSYNSPLHF	TRBV7-2	16
CTSSARQGIQPQHF	TRBV1	14
CAWSGQGGNQPQHF	TRBV30	14
CASSSASSVPYEQYF	TRBV7-9	15
CSVVGQVPEQYF	TRBV29-1	12
CASSLEGLNSPLHF	TRBV5-1	14
CASRGTGQGANVLTF	TRBV28	15
CASSPRGGETQYF	TRBV11-3	13
CASSGLGATNEKLFF	TRBV19	15
CASSSPQGSYEQYF	TRBV7-2	14
CASSGRGSGGASYEQYF	TRBV7-2	17
CASSLLGAEQFF	TRBV6-5	12
CAWSLLATSTDTQYF	TRBV30	15
CASNPDRENNSPLHF	TRBV27	15
CASSSTSSGSTDTQYF	TRBV7-2	16
CASNGGAGGDYEQYF	TRBV28	15
CASSVAGTGGFNEQFF	TRBV9	16
CASSLGTGLYEQYF	TRBV5-6	14
CASSIWREFVSEQYF	TRBV19	15
CASKAGVESYNEQFF	TRBV5-1	15
CASSLAGASYEQYF	TRBV5-4	14
CASSWTSGGPGETQYF	TRBV7-6	16
CASSALYGDTQYF	TRBV9	13
CASSLRGPTNEKLFF	TRBV6-5	15
CASTISSLGTDTQYF	TRBV5-1	15
CASSFPATDTQYF	TRBV5-6	13
CSSSLAVGVGLSYGYTF	TRBV7-9	17
CASSSGQAYGYTF	TRBV6-1	13
CASSSSGDSYNEQFF	TRBV7-9	15
CASRTGTSGANVLTF	TRBV6-1	15
CASSLGSRSQETQYF	TRBV7-9	15
CSVGLLNTEAFF	TRBV29-1	12
CASSPGTANQPQHF	TRBV6-6	14
CASSHREGGEKLFF	TRBV13	14
CASSLGQGPNSPLHF	TRBV5-1	15